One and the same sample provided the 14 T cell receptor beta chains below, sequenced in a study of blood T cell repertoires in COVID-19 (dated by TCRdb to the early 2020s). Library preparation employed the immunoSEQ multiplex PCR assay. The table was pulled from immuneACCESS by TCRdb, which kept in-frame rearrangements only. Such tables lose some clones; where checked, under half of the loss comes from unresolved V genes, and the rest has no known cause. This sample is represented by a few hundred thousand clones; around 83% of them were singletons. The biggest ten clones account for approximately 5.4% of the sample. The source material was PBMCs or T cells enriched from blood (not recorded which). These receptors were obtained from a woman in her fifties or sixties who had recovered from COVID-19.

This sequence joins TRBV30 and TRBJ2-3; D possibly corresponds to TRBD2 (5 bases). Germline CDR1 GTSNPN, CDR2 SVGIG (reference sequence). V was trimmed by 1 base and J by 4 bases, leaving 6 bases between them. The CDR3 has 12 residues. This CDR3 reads CAWSGGSDTQYF. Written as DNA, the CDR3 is TGTGCCTGGAGTGGCGGGTCAGATACGCAGTATTTT.

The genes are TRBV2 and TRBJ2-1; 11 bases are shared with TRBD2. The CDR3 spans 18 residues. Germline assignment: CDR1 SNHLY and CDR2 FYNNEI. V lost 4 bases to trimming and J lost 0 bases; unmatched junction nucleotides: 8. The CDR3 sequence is CASSGLAGSKSSYNEQFF. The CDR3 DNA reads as TGTGCCAGCAGTGGACTAGCGGGGTCGAAGAGCTCCTACAATGAGCAGTTCTTC.

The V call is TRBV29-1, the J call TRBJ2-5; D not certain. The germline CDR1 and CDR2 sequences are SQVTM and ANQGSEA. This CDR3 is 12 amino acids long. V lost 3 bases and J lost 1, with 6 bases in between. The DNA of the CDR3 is TGCAGCGTTGAGCGGCCCCAAGAGACCCAGTACTTC. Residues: CSVERPQETQYF.

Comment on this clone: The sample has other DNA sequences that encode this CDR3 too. CDR3 sequence: CASSLVDRGEAFF. In nucleotides, the CDR3 is TGTGCCAGCAGCTTGGTGGACCGGGGAGAAGCTTTCTTT. The chain joins TRBV7-2 to TRBJ1-1; D gene ambiguous. The CDR3 spans 13 residues. Germline CDR1 reads SGHTA; CDR2 reads FQGNSA. V was trimmed by 3 bases and J by 8 bases, leaving 13 bases between them.

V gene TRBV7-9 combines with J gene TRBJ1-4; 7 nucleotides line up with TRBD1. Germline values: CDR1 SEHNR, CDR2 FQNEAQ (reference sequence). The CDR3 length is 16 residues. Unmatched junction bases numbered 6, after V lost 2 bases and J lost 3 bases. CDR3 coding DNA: TGTGCCAGCAGCTTATCCGTGACAGGGTCTAATGAAAAACTGTTTTTT. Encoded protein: CASSLSVTGSNEKLFF.

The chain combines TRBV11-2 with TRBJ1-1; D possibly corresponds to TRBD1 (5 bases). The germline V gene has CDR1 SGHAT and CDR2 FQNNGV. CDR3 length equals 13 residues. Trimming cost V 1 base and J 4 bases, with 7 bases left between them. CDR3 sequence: CASSLATATEAFF. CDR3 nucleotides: TGTGCCAGCAGCTTAGCGACAGCCACTGAAGCTTTCTTT.

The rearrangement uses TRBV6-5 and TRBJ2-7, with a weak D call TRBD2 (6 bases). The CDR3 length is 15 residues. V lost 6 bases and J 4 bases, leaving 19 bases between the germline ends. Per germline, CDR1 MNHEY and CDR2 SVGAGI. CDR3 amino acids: CASSGGVFALYEQYF. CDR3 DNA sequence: TGTGCCAGCAGCGGAGGGGTTTTTGCTCTGTACGAGCAGTACTTC.

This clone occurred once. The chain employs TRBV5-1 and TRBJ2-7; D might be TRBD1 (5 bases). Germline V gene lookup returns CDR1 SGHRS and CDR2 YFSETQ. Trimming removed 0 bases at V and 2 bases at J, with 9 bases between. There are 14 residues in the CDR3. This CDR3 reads CASSLEVTAYEQYF. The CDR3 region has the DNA TGCGCCAGCAGCTTGGAGGTGACAGCCTACGAGCAGTACTTC.

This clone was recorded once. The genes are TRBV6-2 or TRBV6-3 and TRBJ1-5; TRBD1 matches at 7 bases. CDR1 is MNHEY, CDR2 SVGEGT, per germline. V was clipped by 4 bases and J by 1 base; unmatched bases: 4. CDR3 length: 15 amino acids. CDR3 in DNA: TGTGCCAGCAGTTTGGGACAGTTCAGCAATCAGCCCCAGCATTTT. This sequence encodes CASSLGQFSNQPQHF.

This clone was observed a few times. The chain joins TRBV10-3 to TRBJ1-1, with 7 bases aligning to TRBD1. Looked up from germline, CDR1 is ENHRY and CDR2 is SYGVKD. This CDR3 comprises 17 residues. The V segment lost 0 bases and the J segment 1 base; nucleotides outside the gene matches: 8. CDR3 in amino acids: CAISESLGGQKNTEAFF. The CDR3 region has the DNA TGTGCCATCAGTGAGTCTTTGGGGGGACAGAAGAACACTGAAGCTTTCTTT.

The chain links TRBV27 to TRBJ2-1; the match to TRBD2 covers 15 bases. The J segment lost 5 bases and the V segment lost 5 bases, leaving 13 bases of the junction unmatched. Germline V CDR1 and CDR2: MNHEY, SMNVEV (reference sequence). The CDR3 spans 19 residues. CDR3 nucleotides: TGTGCCAGCAGTCCCCACCGGACTAGCGGGAGGGCACGGGACAATGAGCAGTTCTTC. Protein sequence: CASSPHRTSGRARDNEQFF.

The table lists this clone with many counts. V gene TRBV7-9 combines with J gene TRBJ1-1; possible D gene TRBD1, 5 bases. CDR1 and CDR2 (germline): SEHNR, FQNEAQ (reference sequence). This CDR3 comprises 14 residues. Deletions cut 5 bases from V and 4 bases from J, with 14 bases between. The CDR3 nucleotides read TGTGCCAGCAGCAGCCAACAGGTCTCCACTGAAGCTTTCTTT. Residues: CASSSQQVSTEAFF.

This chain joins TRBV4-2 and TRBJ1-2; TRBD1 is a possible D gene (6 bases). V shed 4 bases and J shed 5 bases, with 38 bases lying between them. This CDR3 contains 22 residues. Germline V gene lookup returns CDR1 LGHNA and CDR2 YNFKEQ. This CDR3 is CASSPEPDSPSLVASAWYGYTF. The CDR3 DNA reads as TGTGCCAGCAGCCCAGAGCCGGACAGCCCTTCGTTGGTCGCTTCGGCGTGGTATGGCTACACCTTC.

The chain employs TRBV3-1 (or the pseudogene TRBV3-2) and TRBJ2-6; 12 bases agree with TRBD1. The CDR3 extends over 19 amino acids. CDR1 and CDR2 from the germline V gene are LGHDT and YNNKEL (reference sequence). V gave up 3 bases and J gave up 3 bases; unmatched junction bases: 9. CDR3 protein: CASSHTTGTGGDGANVLTF. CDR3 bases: TGTGCCAGCAGCCATACTACCGGGACAGGGGGCGATGGGGCCAACGTCCTGACTTTC.